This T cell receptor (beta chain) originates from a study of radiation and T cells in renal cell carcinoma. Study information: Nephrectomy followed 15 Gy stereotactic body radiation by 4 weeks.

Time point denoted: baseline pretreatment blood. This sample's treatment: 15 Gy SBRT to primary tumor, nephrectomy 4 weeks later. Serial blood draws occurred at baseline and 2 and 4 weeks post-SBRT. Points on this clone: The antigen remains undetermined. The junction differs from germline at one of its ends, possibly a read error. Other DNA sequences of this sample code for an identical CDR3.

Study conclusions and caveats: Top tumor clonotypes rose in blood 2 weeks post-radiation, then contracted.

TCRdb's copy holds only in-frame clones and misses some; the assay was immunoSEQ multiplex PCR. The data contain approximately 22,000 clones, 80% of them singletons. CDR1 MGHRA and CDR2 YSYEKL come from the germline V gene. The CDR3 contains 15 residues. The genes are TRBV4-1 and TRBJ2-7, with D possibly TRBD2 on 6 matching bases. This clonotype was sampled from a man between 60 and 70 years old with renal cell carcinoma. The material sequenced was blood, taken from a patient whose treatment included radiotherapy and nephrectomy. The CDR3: CASSQLGGKGYEQYF. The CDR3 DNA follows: TGTGCCAGCAGCCAACTCGGCGGGAAGGGGTACGAGCAGTACTTC.